Detailed here is one TCR beta chain. In the authors' workflow: Nucleated cell counts were estimated from reference gene primer amplification. Clones were sequenced by immunoSEQ multiplex PCR, and TCRdb holds only the in-frame ones, with some missing. That table gives V, J and clone size, and the DNA gave D and trimming. The table lists more than 55,000 clones, around 83% of them singletons. Germline V gene data show CDR1 as LGHNA and CDR2 as YNFKEQ. The length of the CDR3 is 18 residues. Trimming took 0 bases from V and 2 from J, leaving 16 bases between them. This sample is part of a study of blood T cell repertoires in COVID-19.

This chain connects TRBV4-2 to TRBJ2-2; perhaps TRBD1 as D (6 bases). Input material: peripheral blood. This receptor was taken from an elderly woman with acute or convalescent COVID-19. The CDR3 reads CASSQDPVPGANTGELFF. CDR3 nucleotides: TGTGCCAGCAGCCAAGATCCGGTCCCAGGGGCCAACACCGGGGAGCTGTTTTTT.